The clone carrying this T cell receptor (beta chain) was counted at least ten times. The treatment: 15 to 20 received Ad26.COV2.S at low or high dose, single or two shots; a few received placebo; per-sample allocation not given. Sampling happened 63 days after the first vaccine or placebo injection. This vaccine is an Ad26 vector that expresses the Wuhan-strain SARS-CoV-2 spike. The source of the sample is a study of Ad26.COV2.S vaccination and SARS-CoV-2 variants. Data came from immunoSEQ multiplex PCR; TCRdb stores just in-frame clones and leaves some out. This sample has 300,000 to 400,000 clones, with 85% found just once. Source: peripheral blood, taken in a trial of Ad26.COV2.S vaccine versus placebo. The sequence was obtained from a person between 18 and 60 years old who received the Ad26.COV2.S COVID-19 vaccine or a placebo.

CDR3 DNA sequence: TGTGCCACCAGCAGCCCGGACAGTAGCAACGAGCAGTACTTC. This translates into CATSSPDSSNEQYF. The chain combines TRBV15 with TRBJ2-7; a weak D match, TRBD1 (6 bases). The CDR3 spans 14 residues. The germline gives CDR1 LNHNV, CDR2 YYDKDF (reference sequence). V was trimmed by 3 bases and J by 5 bases, leaving 14 bases between them.